These 11 T cell receptor beta chains were sequenced from one sample in a study of radiotherapy plus CTLA-4 blockade in lung cancer. This table comes from immunoSEQ multiplex PCR, and its TCRdb copy is limited to in-frame clones, with some not included. Counted here are around 100,000 clones, under 85% occurring once; the ten biggest clones make up around 3%. The sequenced sample was peripheral blood, obtained from a patient treated with radiotherapy plus ipilimumab. Source of these receptors: a human donor with non-small cell lung cancer who had a partial response to radiotherapy plus ipilimumab. Some clones in this sample may be carry-over from other donors' samples.

The chain recombines TRBV18 with TRBJ1-4; 7 bases agree with TRBD1. The CDR3 extends over 15 amino acids. CDR1 and CDR2 from the germline V gene are KGHSH and LQKENI. V was clipped by 2 bases and J by 4 bases; unmatched bases: 4. CDR3 protein: CASSPTGANNEKLFF. In nucleotides, the CDR3 is TGTGCCAGCTCACCAACAGGGGCGAATAATGAAAAACTGTTTTTT.

The gene calls are TRBV28 and TRBJ2-5, with TRBD2 matching over 9 bases. Germline trimming cut 4 bases from V and 9 bases from J; bases unmatched to any gene: 9. The CDR3 is made up of 14 amino acids. CDR1 and CDR2 (germline): MDHEN, SYDVKM. The DNA for the CDR3 is TGTGCCAGCAGTTCTAGCGGGGCTCGGGGGGCCCAGTACTTC. As protein: CASSSSGARGAQYF.

The V and J genes are TRBV28 and TRBJ2-5; 9 bases agree with TRBD1. J was trimmed by 5 bases and V by 6 bases; bases with no gene match: 10. Germline V gene sequence: CDR1 MDHEN, CDR2 SYDVKM. The CDR3 covers 15 residues. The CDR3 sequence: CASSPTGQGYETQYF. The CDR3 bases are TGTGCCAGCAGCCCGACGGGACAGGGCTACGAGACCCAGTACTTC. The full variable domain, in which reference TRBV28 and TRBJ2-5 provide the parts outside the CDR3, is DVKVTQSSRYLVKRTGEKVFLECVQDMDHENMFWYRQDPGLGLRLIYFSYDVKMKEKGDIPEGYSVSREKKERFSLILESASTNQTSMYLCASSPTGQGYETQYFGPGTRLLVL.

The rearrangement links TRBV19 to TRBJ2-5; the match to TRBD2 covers 10 bases. CDR1 is LNHDA and CDR2 is SQIVND in the germline V gene (reference sequence). The junction had 5 bases not matched to a gene; V was cut back by 8 bases and J by 2 bases. The CDR3 has 14 amino acids. This CDR3 reads CASSGGLAQETQYF. DNA of the CDR3: TGTGCCAGTTCCGGGGGACTAGCGCAAGAGACCCAGTACTTC.

The J gene is TRBJ1-1, the V gene TRBV11-1; 10 positions agree with TRBD1. The CDR3 is 16 amino acids. Germline V gene sequence: CDR1 SGHAT, CDR2 FQDESV (reference sequence). After removal of 7 bases from V and 1 base from J, the junction contained 9 bases not matched to a gene. CDR3 coding DNA: TGTGCCAGCAACCCCCGGGACAGGGGATGGAACACTGAAGCTTTCTTT. As protein: CASNPRDRGWNTEAFF.

The chain joins TRBV5-8 to TRBJ2-1; D is unclear. The CDR3 spans 13 residues. The germline V and J ends were trimmed by 6 bases and 8 bases, with 15 bases remaining between them. Germline V CDR1 and CDR2: SGHTS, YDEGEE. Here the CDR3 DNA reads TGTGCCAGCAACCTGAGGAGTTTCGATGAGCAGTTCTTC. This translates into CASNLRSFDEQFF.

The chain links TRBV5-4 to TRBJ1-1; TRBD1 matches at 10 bases. The germline CDR1 and CDR2 sequences are SGHNT and YYREEE (reference sequence). The ends lost 4 bases at V and 3 bases at J; junction bases unmatched: 6. The length of the CDR3 is 15 residues. CDR3 nucleotides: TGTGCCAGCAGCCCCGGACAGGGGGGTTACACTGAAGCTTTCTTT. Translated: CASSPGQGGYTEAFF.

This chain joins TRBV28 and TRBJ2-2, with unresolved D. V was cut by 2 bases and J by 4 bases, with 11 bases left in between. The length of the CDR3 is 15 residues. The germline CDR1 and CDR2 sequences are MDHEN and SYDVKM. CDR3: CASSLPGARTGELFF. CDR3 DNA sequence: TGTGCCAGCAGTTTACCGGGTGCCCGCACCGGGGAGCTGTTTTTT.

In this sample, this clone turned up once. Other DNA sequences in this specimen translate into the identical CDR3. The chain employs TRBV4-2 and TRBJ2-3; 7 nucleotides line up with TRBD1. The V and J ends lost 3 bases and 3 bases, in that order; junction bases with no gene match: 6. The CDR3 is 15 residues long. Looked up from germline, CDR1 is LGHNA and CDR2 is YNFKEQ. CDR3: CASSHGRQGTDTQYF. Here the CDR3 DNA reads TGTGCCAGCAGCCACGGAAGACAGGGTACAGATACGCAGTATTTT.

The genes are TRBV6-5 and TRBJ2-1; tentatively, D is TRBD2 (5 bases). Germline CDR1 and CDR2: MNHEY and SVGAGI. V was shortened by 6 bases and J by 9 bases, with 12 bases between the two germline ends. CDR3 length: 12 amino acids. The CDR3 region has the DNA TGTGCCAGCAGCCGGGGTTTGAGTGAGCAGTTCTTC. Its protein is CASSRGLSEQFF.

This sequence joins TRBV11-2 and TRBJ2-3, with 8 bases lining up with TRBD2. This CDR3 comprises 14 residues. CDR1 and CDR2 from the germline V gene are SGHAT and FQNNGV. V lost 5 bases, J lost 5 bases, and 6 bases stayed unmatched. The CDR3 reads CASSPSAGGDTQYF. Here the CDR3 DNA reads TGTGCCAGCAGCCCCAGTGCGGGGGGAGATACGCAGTATTTT.